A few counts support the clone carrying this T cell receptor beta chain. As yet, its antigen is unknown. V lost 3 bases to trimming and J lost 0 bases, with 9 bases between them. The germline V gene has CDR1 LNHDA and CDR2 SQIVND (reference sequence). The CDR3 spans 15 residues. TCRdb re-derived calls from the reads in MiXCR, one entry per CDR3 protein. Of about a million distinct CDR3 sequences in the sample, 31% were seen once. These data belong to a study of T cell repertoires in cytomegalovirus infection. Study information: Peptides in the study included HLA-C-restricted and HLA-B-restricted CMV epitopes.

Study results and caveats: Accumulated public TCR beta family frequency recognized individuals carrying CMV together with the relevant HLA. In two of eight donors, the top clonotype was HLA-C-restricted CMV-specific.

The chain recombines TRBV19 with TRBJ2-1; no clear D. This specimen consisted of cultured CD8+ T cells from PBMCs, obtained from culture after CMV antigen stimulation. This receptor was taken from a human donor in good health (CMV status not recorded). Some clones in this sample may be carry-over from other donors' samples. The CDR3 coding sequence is TGTGCCAGTAGTATCTTATTGGTCTCCTACAATGAGCAGTTCTTC. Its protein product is CASSILLVSYNEQFF.